These T cell receptor beta chains were read from a single sample in a study of identical twins. Via MiXCR, TCRdb re-called the 5' RACE reads, giving one row per CDR3 protein. The data show 600,000 to 700,000 distinct CDR3 sequences, with over 20% seen just once and about 4.5% held by the top ten. These data are also associated with another study on T cells expressing NK-cell markers.

The sequencing input was PBMCs. Receptors originate from a woman under 30 in good health. Both conserved end residues are part of each CDR3. A D gene is named only where the DNA matches it firmly. Clone size appears in some rows only: once, few, many, or a class for an expanded clone.

V	D	J	size	CDR3	DNA
TRBV20-1	NA	TRBJ1-1	many	CSAPTDGGEAFF	TGCAGTGCGCCGACTGACGGGGGTGAAGCTTTCTTT
TRBV7-9	NA	TRBJ2-3	NA	CASSLMAGSDTQYF	TGTGCCAGCAGCTTAATGGCAGGATCAGATACGCAGTATTTT
TRBV3-1	NA	TRBJ2-7	NA	CASSQDLGWESGVQYF	TGTGCCAGCAGCCAAGATTTGGGTTGGGAATCCGGAGTTCAGTACTTC
TRBV7-2	TRBD2	TRBJ2-7	NA	CASSLGGASGGSYEQYF	TGTGCCAGCAGCTTAGGAGGGGCTAGCGGGGGATCCTACGAGCAGTACTTC
TRBV30	NA	TRBJ2-3	many	CAWSVGYKETDTQYF	TGTGCCTGGAGTGTAGGGTACAAGGAGACAGATACGCAGTATTTT
TRBV20-1	NA	TRBJ2-1	few	CSARARGWRTHNEQFF	TGCAGTGCTAGAGCTCGCGGGTGGAGAACCCACAATGAGCAGTTCTTC
TRBV3-1	TRBD1	TRBJ2-5	NA	CASSQQGAGETQYF	TGTGCCAGCAGCCAACAGGGGGCTGGGGAGACCCAGTACTTC
TRBV11-2	NA	TRBJ1-5	many	CASSFATNQPQHF	TGTGCCAGCAGTTTTGCCACCAATCAGCCCCAGCATTTT
TRBV6-2/TRBV6-3	NA	TRBJ2-7	NA	CASSYSLAIPTYEQYF	TGTGCCAGCAGTTACTCCCTAGCGATCCCGACCTACGAGCAGTACTTC
TRBV5-5	NA	TRBJ1-2	NA	CASSPGVDCGYTF	TGTGCCAGCAGCCCTGGGGTCGACTGTGGCTACACCTTC
TRBV5-1	TRBD2	TRBJ2-1	NA	CASSLLTSGPYNEQFF	TGCGCCAGCAGCCTCTTAACTAGCGGCCCCTACAATGAGCAGTTCTTC
TRBV5-4	NA	TRBJ2-4	few	CASSMELPRGRAKNIQYF	TGTGCCAGCAGTATGGAACTTCCCCGGGGAAGGGCCAAAAACATTCAGTACTTC
TRBV7-2	NA	TRBJ2-3	NA	CASSGVRIGDTQYF	TGTGCCAGCAGCGGCGTCAGGATTGGAGATACGCAGTATTTT
TRBV19	TRBD2	TRBJ2-3	few	CASSTILAGDSDTQYF	TGTGCCAGTAGTACCATTCTGGCGGGAGATTCAGATACGCAGTATTTT
TRBV5-1	TRBD2	TRBJ2-5	few	CASSFIGGAAETQYF	TGCGCCAGCAGCTTCATCGGGGGGGCCGCAGAGACCCAGTACTTC
TRBV5-1	TRBD1	TRBJ1-1	NA	CASSRQGGGTEAFF	TGCGCCAGCAGCCGACAGGGCGGGGGTACTGAAGCTTTCTTT
TRBV15	NA	TRBJ2-4	NA	CATSSGRGSKNIQYF	TGTGCCACCAGCAGCGGTAGGGGTTCCAAAAACATTCAGTACTTC
TRBV6-1	TRBD1	TRBJ1-1	NA	CASNRGGTGVGDTEAFF	TGTGCCAGCAACAGAGGAGGGACAGGGGTAGGAGACACTGAAGCTTTCTTT
TRBV29-1	TRBD1	TRBJ2-1	NA	CSVGGTGNPINEQFF	TGCAGCGTTGGGGGGACAGGGAATCCCATCAATGAGCAGTTCTTC
TRBV20-1	TRBD1	TRBJ2-7	NA	CSAPGTELYEQYF	TGCAGTGCTCCCGGGACAGAGCTATACGAGCAGTACTTC
TRBV15	NA	TRBJ2-5	few	CATKGYQETQYF	TGTGCCACTAAAGGATACCAAGAGACCCAGTACTTC
TRBV6-2/TRBV6-3	NA	TRBJ2-3	NA	CASSYSQNRYTDTQYF	TGTGCCAGCAGTTACTCGCAGAACCGATACACAGATACGCAGTATTTT